Each of the 12 T cell receptor beta chains below was sequenced from the same sample in a study of T-cell reconstitution after alpha-beta-depleted transplantation in children. A library of TCRbeta sequences, prepared with unique molecular identifiers, was generated. Each CDR3 protein gets one entry after TCRdb re-called the PCR reads with MiXCR. The sample comprises 250,000 to 400,000 distinct CDR3 sequences, about a quarter of which are singletons, and roughly 9.7% rests with the top ten. The specimen was PBMCs, mostly from graft donor cells, collected 180 days after TCRalphabeta/CD19-depleted stem cell transplant. These receptors all come from a male patient younger than 18 who had a stem cell transplant for acute lymphoblastic leukemia, so the T cells may come from the graft donor.

The table lists this clonotype with many counts. The V call is TRBV2, the J call TRBJ1-1; 11 nucleotides line up with TRBD1. The germline V gene encodes CDR1 SNHLY and CDR2 FYNNEI. The CDR3 totals 13 residues. V gave up 3 bases and J gave up 6 bases; unmatched junction bases: 0. The CDR3 here is CASSEDRGPEAFF. In DNA form, the CDR3 reads TGTGCCAGCAGTGAGGACAGGGGGCCTGAAGCTTTCTTT.

Points on this clonotype: An end of the junction does not agree with germline; a read error may underlie this. The chain carries TRBV5-1 and TRBJ2-6; 7 bases map to TRBD1. CDR1 SGHRS and CDR2 YFSETQ come from the germline V gene. The CDR3 runs to 17 residues. CDR3 DNA sequence: TGCGCCAGCAGCAGCAGGGGGAGACGCTCTGGGGACAACGTCCTGACTTTC. This translates into CASSSRGRRSGDNVLTF.

The table lists this clonotype with a few counts. This chain links TRBV20-1 with TRBJ2-7; the D gene could be TRBD1 or TRBD2 (5 bases each). The CDR3 covers 13 residues. The V and J ends lost 5 bases and 2 bases respectively, with 13 bases between them. The V gene's germline CDR1 is DFQATT and CDR2 SNEGSKA (reference sequence). The CDR3: CSASRDGPYEQYF. CDR3 nucleotide sequence: TGCAGTGCTTCACGGGACGGGCCCTACGAGCAGTACTTC.

The chain is built from TRBV20-1 and TRBJ2-7; D possibly corresponds to TRBD1 (6 bases). Germline values: CDR1 DFQATT, CDR2 SNEGSKA (reference sequence). The length of the CDR3 is 16 residues. Trimming left V 6 bases short and J 4 bases short, with 25 bases between. Here the CDR3 DNA reads TGCAGTGCCTATCGAACTCATACAGGGAAACGATACGAGCAGTACTTC. It yields the protein CSAYRTHTGKRYEQYF.

Only one count was recorded for this clonotype. The V call is TRBV20-1, the J call TRBJ2-7; 8 bases line up with TRBD2. CDR1 and CDR2 from the germline V gene are DFQATT and SNEGSKA (reference sequence). The trim removed 4 bases at V and 7 bases at J, leaving 12 bases unmatched. The CDR3 has 14 residues. The CDR3 is CSAKGTREAKEQYF. CDR3 sequence (DNA): TGCAGTGCTAAGGGGACTAGGGAGGCTAAGGAGCAGTACTTC.

This clonotype appeared a few times. The chain carries TRBV19 and TRBJ2-4; no clear D gene. The V gene lost 7 bases and the J gene lost 0 bases, with 13 bases spanning the gap. CDR1 is LNHDA and CDR2 is SQIVND in the germline V gene (reference sequence). The CDR3 is 15 residues long. The CDR3 nucleotides are TGTGCCAGTAAAAGAGCAGGCTTAGCCAAAAACATTCAGTACTTC. It translates to CASKRAGLAKNIQYF.

This clonotype was counted a few times. V gene TRBV12-3 or TRBV12-4 combines with J gene TRBJ2-3; maybe TRBD2 (5 bases). Trimming pared 3 bases from V and 3 bases from J, leaving 7 bases between. The length of the CDR3 is 13 residues. The CDR3 DNA reads as TGTGCCAGCAGTTTGCGGGTGACAGATACGCAGTATTTT. Translating it yields CASSLRVTDTQYF.

CDR3 protein: CAISDRVDEQYF. Here the CDR3 DNA reads TGTGCCATCAGTGACAGGGTGGACGAGCAGTACTTC. This chain joins TRBV10-3 and TRBJ2-7, with TRBD1 as a possible D gene (5 bases). Trimming took 3 bases from V and 5 from J, leaving 8 bases between them. CDR1 and CDR2 from the germline V gene are ENHRY and SYGVKD. This CDR3 comprises 12 residues.

The CDR3 is CSVGLQMNTEAFF. The DNA for the CDR3 is TGCAGCGTTGGCCTACAGATGAACACTGAAGCTTTCTTT. The chain links TRBV29-1 to TRBJ1-1; D remains unclear. The CDR3 is 13 residues long. V dropped 4 bases and J dropped 0 bases, with 9 bases sitting between them. The germline gives CDR1 SQVTM, CDR2 ANQGSEA.

This clonotype was picked up a small number of times. The V and J genes are TRBV20-1 and TRBJ2-7, with 15 bases fitting TRBD2. The CDR3 loop spans 15 amino acids. The ends lost 6 bases at V and 3 bases at J; junction bases unmatched: 6. Germline assignment: CDR1 DFQATT and CDR2 SNEGSKA (reference sequence). In DNA form, the CDR3 reads TGCAGTGCATGGACTAGCGGGAGGGCCAACTACGAGCAGTACTTC. This codes for CSAWTSGRANYEQYF.

This clonotype is a singleton in its sample. CDR3 bases: TGTGCCAGCAGTTCCAGGGTGTTTGAGCCCCAGCATTTT. Translation gives CASSSRVFEPQHF. This sequence joins TRBV6-6 and TRBJ1-5; D might be TRBD1 (5 bases). The V gene's germline CDR1 is MNHNY and CDR2 SVGAGI (reference sequence). Trimming removed 4 bases from V and 8 bases from J, with 12 bases in between. The CDR3 contains 13 residues.

The gene calls are TRBV12-3 or TRBV12-4 and TRBJ2-1; D is undetermined. Between the trimmed V and J ends, which lost 8 bases and 6 bases, there was a span of 8 bases. This CDR3 region has 11 residues. CDR3 in DNA: TGTGCCAGCGCTCCCCTCAATGAGCAGTTCTTC. It is translated as CASAPLNEQFF.